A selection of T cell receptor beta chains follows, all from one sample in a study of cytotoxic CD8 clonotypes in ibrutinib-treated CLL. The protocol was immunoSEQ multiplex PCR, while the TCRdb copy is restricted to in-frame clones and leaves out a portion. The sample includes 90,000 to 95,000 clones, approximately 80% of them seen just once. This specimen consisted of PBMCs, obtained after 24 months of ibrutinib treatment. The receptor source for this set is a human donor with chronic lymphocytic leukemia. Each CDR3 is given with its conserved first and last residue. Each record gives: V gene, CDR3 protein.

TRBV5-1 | CASKEGARNEQFF
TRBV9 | CASSPDRGRIYEQYF
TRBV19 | CASSGWAEANYGYTF
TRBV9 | CASSSEGKTNEKLFF
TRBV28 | CASSFPAGSNEQFF
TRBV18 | CASSPRGTSGTASEQYF
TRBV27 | CASSPDPTGLSYEQYF
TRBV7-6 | CASSRQPNTEAFF
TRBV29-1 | CSVLLAAFTGELFF
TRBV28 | CASSLITGGSTDTQYF
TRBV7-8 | CASSLIRNSPLHF
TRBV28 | CASSLGSQGGYGYTF
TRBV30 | CAASRTGQSPLHF
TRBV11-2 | CASSLVVGGRAGRPGELFF